The next 11 T cell receptor beta chains were all read from a single sample in a study of cytomegalovirus exposure and HLA in healthy donors. Amplification used 60 Vbeta primers and 13 Jbeta primers. Method: immunoSEQ multiplex PCR; TCRdb's copy keeps in-frame clones and lacks some. The repertoire holds around 110,000 clones, around 73% seen once, with 7.8% in the top ten. Material for sequencing was PBMCs. The receptors originated from a man between 25 and 39 years old in good health and CMV-seronegative.

The CDR3 nucleotides are TGTGCCAGCAGTTTAGGACAGTTCGATCAGCCCCAGCATTTT. It codes for CASSLGQFDQPQHF. This chain uses TRBV27 with TRBJ1-5; possibly TRBD1 for D (6 bases). Per germline, CDR1 MNHEY and CDR2 SMNVEV (reference sequence). V shed 2 bases and J shed 5 bases, with 10 bases lying between them. CDR3 length equals 14 residues.

The gene calls are TRBV25-1 and TRBJ2-2, with unresolved D. Germline V CDR1 and CDR2: MGHDK, SYGVNS. This CDR3 is 13 amino acids long. Trimming left V 7 bases short and J 7 bases short, with 13 bases between. The CDR3 DNA is TGTGCCAGCACTGACATCCGCGGCGGGGAGCTGTTTTTT. It translates to CASTDIRGGELFF.

The chain employs TRBV20-1 and TRBJ2-1, with D unclear. This CDR3 region has 10 residues. The germline V and J ends were trimmed by 3 bases and 6 bases, with 3 bases remaining between them. Per germline, CDR1 DFQATT and CDR2 SNEGSKA (reference sequence). CDR3 DNA: TGCAGTGCTAGTCGCAATGAGCAGTTCTTC. Its protein product is CSASRNEQFF.

This rearrangement joins TRBV7-8 to TRBJ2-7, with 7 bases matching TRBD1. CDR1 is SGHVS and CDR2 is FQNEAQ in the germline V gene. J gave up 2 bases and V 5 bases, and 6 bases lay outside the gene matches. There are 14 residues in the CDR3. The CDR3 DNA reads TGTGCCAGCAGCCCCGGGACAGAGGCCTACGAGCAGTACTTC. Amino acid sequence: CASSPGTEAYEQYF. Based on the CDR3 plus reference TRBV7-8 and TRBJ2-7, the full variable domain is GAGVSQSPRYKVAKRGQDVALRCDPISGHVSLFWYQQALGQGPEFLTYFQNEAQLDKSGLPSDRFFAERPEGSVSTLKIQRTQQEDSAVYLCASSPGTEAYEQYFGPGTRLTVT.

The chain uses TRBV7-9 and TRBJ2-1; 8 positions match TRBD2. CDR1 SEHNR and CDR2 FQNEAQ come from the germline V gene (reference sequence). The V segment lost 5 bases and the J segment 8 bases; nucleotides outside the gene matches: 11. The CDR3 loop spans 15 amino acids. Here the CDR3 DNA reads TGTGCCAGCAGCCCAGATAAGATACTAGCGGATGAGCAGTTCTTC. It codes for CASSPDKILADEQFF.

The V gene is TRBV9, the J gene TRBJ2-1; 11 bases are a match to TRBD2. The CDR3 runs 16 residues. The junction had 6 bases not matched to a gene; V was cut back by 3 bases and J by 4 bases. Germline V lookup: CDR1 SGDLS, CDR2 YYNGEE. Here the CDR3 DNA reads TGTGCCAGCAGCGGTATAGCGGGAGGGCCGTACAATGAGCAGTTCTTC. Its protein product is CASSGIAGGPYNEQFF.

The genes are TRBV7-9 and TRBJ2-7; TRBD1 matches at 9 bases. Losses at the gene ends were 5 bases for V and 8 bases for J; bases not matched to a gene: 10. Per germline, CDR1 SEHNR and CDR2 FQNEAQ (reference sequence). There are 14 residues in the CDR3. CDR3 nucleotides: TGTGCCAGCAGCCTGGGACAGGGTTGGGGCAAGCAGTACTTC. Residues: CASSLGQGWGKQYF.

The rearrangement links TRBV30 to TRBJ1-6, with 9 bases aligning to TRBD1. The CDR3 covers 18 residues. In germline, CDR1 is GTSNPN, CDR2 SVGIG (reference sequence). V was pared by 2 bases and J by 6 bases, with 14 bases of the junction left unmatched. CDR3 amino acids: CAWSPPGQGRWLNSPLHF. The CDR3 DNA follows: TGTGCCTGGAGTCCCCCCGGACAGGGGCGATGGCTTAATTCACCCCTCCACTTT.

The rearrangement joins TRBV13 to TRBJ1-2, with 7 bases matching TRBD1. Germline V gene sequence: CDR1 PRHDT, CDR2 FYEKMQ (reference sequence). CDR3 length: 15 amino acids. V lost 5 bases, J lost 4 bases, and 10 bases stayed unmatched. In DNA, the CDR3 is TGTGCCAGCAGCCAGGGACAGACCCGTCTCTATGGCTACACCTTC. It is translated as CASSQGQTRLYGYTF.

This chain connects TRBV7-6 to TRBJ2-7, with no clear D. The CDR3 contains 13 residues. Germline V gene data show CDR1 as SGHVS and CDR2 as FNYEAQ. Trimming took 1 base from V and 3 from J, leaving 7 bases between them. CDR3 nucleotide sequence: TGTGCCAGCAGCTTAGATCCAAACTACGAGCAGTACTTC. Its protein product is CASSLDPNYEQYF.

In this sample, this clone turned up a few times. The gene calls are TRBV30 and TRBJ1-4, with a weak D call TRBD1 (5 bases). CDR3 size: 12 residues. Germline V gene sequence: CDR1 GTSNPN, CDR2 SVGIG (reference sequence). V was pared by 1 base and J by 7 bases, with 7 bases between. In DNA, the CDR3 is TGTGCCTGGAGTGACGGGGGTGAAAAACTGTTTTTT. Residues: CAWSDGGEKLFF.